This TCR beta chain was sequenced in a study of post-analysis software for immune sequencing data. Study in general: Patients had relapsing-remitting, secondary progressive or progressive-relapsing multiple sclerosis; some lacked subtype.

Trimming pared 4 bases from V and 3 bases from J, leaving 13 bases between. The germline gives CDR1 SEHNR, CDR2 FQNEAQ (reference sequence). The CDR3 totals 15 residues. Study-wide points: Samples from one preparation batch, clustered by F measure, grouped strongly together. Compared with controls, patients showed significantly lower normalized Chao1 diversity. TRBV5-6, TRBV5-1 and TRBV20-1 belonged to a set of about five TRBV segments that were more frequent in patients than controls.

Incorporated into the TCR beta cDNA libraries were unique molecular identifiers, which served to reduce PCR and sequencing biases. TCRdb used MiXCR to reprocess the PCR reads, holding one entry per CDR3 protein. Here the sample spans a few hundred thousand distinct CDR3 sequences, around 36% being singletons. This clonotype was counted only a few times. The antigen is not known. The sequenced material came from blood. This TCR came from a girl younger than 18 with multiple sclerosis. The chain links TRBV7-9 to TRBJ2-4; D call uncertain. In DNA, the CDR3 is TGTGCCAGCAGCTCGCCTGAGGTGGGCAAAAACATTCAGTACTTC. This gives the protein CASSSPEVGKNIQYF.